This passage covers 3 T cell receptor beta chains from one sample sequenced in a study of shared clonotypes between healthy human individuals. The data were produced by immunoSEQ multiplex PCR, yet TCRdb's version contains in-frame clones alone and is incomplete. This sample carries 190,000 or so clones, approximately 62% of them seen once, and the ten largest clones take roughly 10%. What was sequenced was memory CD4+ T cells sorted from blood. As for subset: CD45RA-negative fraction. The receptors here all came from a man aged 25 to 40 in good health.

A remark on this clone: At the DNA level, this CDR3 is encoded by other sequences in the same sample as well. This chain links TRBV7-2 with TRBJ2-7; D remains ambiguous. The CDR3 runs 13 residues. Deletions cut 2 bases from V and 0 bases from J, with 5 bases between. Germline V gene data show CDR1 as SGHTA and CDR2 as FQGNSA. The CDR3 sequence: CASSLSDSYEQYF. For the CDR3, the DNA is TGTGCCAGCAGCTTAAGTGACTCCTACGAGCAGTACTTC.

This rearrangement joins TRBV2 to TRBJ2-3; D is unresolved. The length of the CDR3 is 11 residues. V was cut by 4 bases and J by 11 bases, with 10 bases left in between. CDR1 and CDR2 (germline): SNHLY, FYNNEI. The CDR3 sequence: CASSAPLRQYF. Written as DNA, the CDR3 is TGTGCCAGCAGTGCCCCCCTTAGGCAGTATTTT.

The rearrangement joins TRBV7-2 to TRBJ2-7, with unresolved D. The V gene lost 4 bases and the J gene lost 0 bases, with 10 bases spanning the gap. CDR1 SGHTA and CDR2 FQGNSA come from the germline V gene. The CDR3 totals 14 residues. The CDR3 sequence is CASSYYWNSYEQYF. In DNA form, the CDR3 reads TGTGCCAGCAGCTACTACTGGAACTCCTACGAGCAGTACTTC.